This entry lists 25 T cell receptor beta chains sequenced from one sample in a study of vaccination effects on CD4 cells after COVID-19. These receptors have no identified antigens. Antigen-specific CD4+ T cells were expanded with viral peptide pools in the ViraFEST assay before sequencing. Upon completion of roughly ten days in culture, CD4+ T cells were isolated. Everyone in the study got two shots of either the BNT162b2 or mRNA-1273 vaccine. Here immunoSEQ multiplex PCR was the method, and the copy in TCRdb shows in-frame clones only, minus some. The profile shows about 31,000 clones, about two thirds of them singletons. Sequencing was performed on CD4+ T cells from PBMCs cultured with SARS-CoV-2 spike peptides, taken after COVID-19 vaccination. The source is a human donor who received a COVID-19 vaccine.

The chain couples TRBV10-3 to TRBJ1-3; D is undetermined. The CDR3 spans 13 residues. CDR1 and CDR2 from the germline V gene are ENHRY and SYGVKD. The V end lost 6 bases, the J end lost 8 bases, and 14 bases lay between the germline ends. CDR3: CAISSGPQDTIYF. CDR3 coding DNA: TGTGCCATCAGCAGCGGGCCTCAGGACACCATATATTTT.

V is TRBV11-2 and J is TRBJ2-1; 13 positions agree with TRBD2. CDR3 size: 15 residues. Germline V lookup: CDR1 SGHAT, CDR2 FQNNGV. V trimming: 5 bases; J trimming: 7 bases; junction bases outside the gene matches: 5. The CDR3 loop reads CASSLGLAGSNEQFF. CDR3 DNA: TGTGCCAGCAGCCTGGGACTAGCGGGATCAAATGAGCAGTTCTTC.

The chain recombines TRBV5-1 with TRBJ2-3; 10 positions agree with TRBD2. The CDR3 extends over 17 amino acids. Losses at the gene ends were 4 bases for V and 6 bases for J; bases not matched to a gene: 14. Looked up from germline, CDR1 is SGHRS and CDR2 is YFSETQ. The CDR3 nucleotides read TGCGCCAGCAGCCTACATACTAGCGGGAAATCCGTCGATACGCAGTATTTT. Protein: CASSLHTSGKSVDTQYF.

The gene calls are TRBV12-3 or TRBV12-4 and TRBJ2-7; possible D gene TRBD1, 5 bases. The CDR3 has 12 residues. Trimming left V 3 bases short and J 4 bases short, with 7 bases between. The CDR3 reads CASSLQGYEQYF. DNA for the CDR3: TGTGCCAGCAGTTTGCAGGGATACGAGCAGTACTTC.

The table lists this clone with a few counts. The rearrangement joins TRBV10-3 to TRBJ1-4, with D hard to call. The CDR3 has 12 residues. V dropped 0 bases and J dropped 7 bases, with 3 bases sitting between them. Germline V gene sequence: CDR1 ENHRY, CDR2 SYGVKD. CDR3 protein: CAISESSEKLFF. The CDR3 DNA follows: TGTGCCATCAGTGAGTCGAGTGAAAAACTGTTTTTT.

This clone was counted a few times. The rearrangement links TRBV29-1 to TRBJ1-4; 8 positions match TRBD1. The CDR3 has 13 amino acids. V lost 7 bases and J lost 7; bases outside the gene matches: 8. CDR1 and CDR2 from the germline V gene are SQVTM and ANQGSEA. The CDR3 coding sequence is TGCAGCGGTCAGACAGGGGCGGCTGAAAAACTGTTTTTT. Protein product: CSGQTGAAEKLFF. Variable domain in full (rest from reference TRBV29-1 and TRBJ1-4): SAVISQKPSRDICQRGTSLTIQCQVDSQVTMMFWYRQQPGQSLTLIATANQGSEATYESGFVIDKFPISRPNLTFSTLTVSNMSPEDSSIYLCSGQTGAAEKLFFGSGTQLSVL.

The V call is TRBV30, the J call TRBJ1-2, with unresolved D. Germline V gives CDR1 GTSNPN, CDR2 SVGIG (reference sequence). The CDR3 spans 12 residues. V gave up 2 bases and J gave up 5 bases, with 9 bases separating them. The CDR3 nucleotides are TGTGCCTGGAGTATTTCGGGTTATGGCTACACCTTC. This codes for CAWSISGYGYTF.

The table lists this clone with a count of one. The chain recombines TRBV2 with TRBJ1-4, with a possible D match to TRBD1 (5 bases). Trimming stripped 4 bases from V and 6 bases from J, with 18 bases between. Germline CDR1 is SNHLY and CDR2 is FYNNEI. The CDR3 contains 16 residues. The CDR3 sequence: CASSGWDPGRYEKLFF. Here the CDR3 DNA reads TGTGCCAGCAGTGGATGGGACCCGGGTCGATATGAAAAACTGTTTTTT.

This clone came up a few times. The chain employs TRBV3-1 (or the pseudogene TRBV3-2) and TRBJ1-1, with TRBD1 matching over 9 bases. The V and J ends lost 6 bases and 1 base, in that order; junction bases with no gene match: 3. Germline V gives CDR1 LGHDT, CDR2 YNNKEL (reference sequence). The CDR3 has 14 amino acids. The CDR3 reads CASRGQGGNTEAFF. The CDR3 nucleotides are TGTGCCAGCAGGGGACAGGGAGGGAACACTGAAGCTTTCTTT.

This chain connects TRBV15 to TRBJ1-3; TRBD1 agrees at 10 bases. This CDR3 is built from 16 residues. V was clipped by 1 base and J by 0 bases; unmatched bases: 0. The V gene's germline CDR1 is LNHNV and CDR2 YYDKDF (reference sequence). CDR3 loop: CATSRGDRGSGNTIYF. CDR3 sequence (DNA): TGTGCCACCAGCAGAGGGGACAGGGGCTCTGGAAACACCATATATTTT.

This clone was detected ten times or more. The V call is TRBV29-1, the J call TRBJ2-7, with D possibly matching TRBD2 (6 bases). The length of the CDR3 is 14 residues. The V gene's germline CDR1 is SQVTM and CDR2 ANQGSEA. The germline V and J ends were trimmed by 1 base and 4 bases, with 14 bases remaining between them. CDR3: CSVEGGGTGYEQYF. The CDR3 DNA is TGCAGCGTTGAAGGAGGCGGGACCGGATACGAGCAGTACTTC.

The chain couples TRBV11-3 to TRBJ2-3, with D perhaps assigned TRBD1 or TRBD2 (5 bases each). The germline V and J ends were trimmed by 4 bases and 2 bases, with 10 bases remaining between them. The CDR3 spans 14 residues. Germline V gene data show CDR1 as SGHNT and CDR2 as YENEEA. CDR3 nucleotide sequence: TGTGCCAGCAGCTCCACGGGACCCACAGATACGCAGTATTTT. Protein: CASSSTGPTDTQYF.

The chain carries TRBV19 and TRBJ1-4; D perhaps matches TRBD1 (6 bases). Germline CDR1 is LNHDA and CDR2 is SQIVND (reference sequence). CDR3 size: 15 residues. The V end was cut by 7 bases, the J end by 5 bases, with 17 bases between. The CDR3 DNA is TGTGCCAGTACCCCCTGGGCAGGGACAAATGAAAAACTGTTTTTT. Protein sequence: CASTPWAGTNEKLFF.

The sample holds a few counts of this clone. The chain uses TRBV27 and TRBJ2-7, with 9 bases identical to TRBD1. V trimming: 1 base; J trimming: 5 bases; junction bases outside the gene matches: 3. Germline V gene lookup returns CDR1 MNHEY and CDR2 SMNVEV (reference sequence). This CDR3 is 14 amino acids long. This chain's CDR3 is CASSLYGTGNEQYF. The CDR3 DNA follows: TGTGCCAGCAGTTTATATGGGACAGGGAACGAGCAGTACTTC.

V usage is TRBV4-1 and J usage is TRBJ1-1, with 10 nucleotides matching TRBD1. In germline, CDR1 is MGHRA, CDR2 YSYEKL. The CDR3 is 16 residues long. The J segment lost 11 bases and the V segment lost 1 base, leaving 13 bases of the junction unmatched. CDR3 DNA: TGCGCCAGCAGCCAAGGGGGACAGACAGGGGGCAATTGGGCTTTCTTT. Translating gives CASSQGGQTGGNWAFF.

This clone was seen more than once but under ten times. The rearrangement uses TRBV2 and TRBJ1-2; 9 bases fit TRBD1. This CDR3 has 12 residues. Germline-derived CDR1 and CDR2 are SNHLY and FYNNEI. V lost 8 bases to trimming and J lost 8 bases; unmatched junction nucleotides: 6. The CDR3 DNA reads TGTGCCAGCGAGGGGACAGGGAAGGGCTACACCTTC. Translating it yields CASEGTGKGYTF. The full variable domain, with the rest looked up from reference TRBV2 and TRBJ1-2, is EPEVTQTPSHQVTQMGQEVILRCVPISNHLYFYWYRQILGQKVEFLVSFYNNEISEKSEIFDDQFSVERPDGSNFTLKIRSTKLEDSAMYFCASEGTGKGYTFGSGTRLTVV.

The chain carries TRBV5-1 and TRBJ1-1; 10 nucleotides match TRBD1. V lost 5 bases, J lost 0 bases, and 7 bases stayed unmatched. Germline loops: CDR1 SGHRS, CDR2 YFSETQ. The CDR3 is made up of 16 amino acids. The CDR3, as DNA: TGCGCCAGCAGGATCGGACAGGGGGGTCTGAACACTGAAGCTTTCTTT. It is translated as CASRIGQGGLNTEAFF.

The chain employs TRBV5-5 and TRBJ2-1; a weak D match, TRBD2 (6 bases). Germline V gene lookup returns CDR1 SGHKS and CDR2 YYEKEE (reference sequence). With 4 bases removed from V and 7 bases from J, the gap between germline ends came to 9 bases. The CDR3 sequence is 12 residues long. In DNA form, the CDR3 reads TGTGCCAGCAGCATTGGGGGGAATGAGCAGTTCTTC. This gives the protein CASSIGGNEQFF.

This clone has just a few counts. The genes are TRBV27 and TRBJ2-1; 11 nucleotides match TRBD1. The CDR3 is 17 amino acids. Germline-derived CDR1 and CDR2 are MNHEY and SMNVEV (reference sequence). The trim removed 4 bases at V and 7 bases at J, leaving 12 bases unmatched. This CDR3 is CASSSTSGQGAYNEQFF. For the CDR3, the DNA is TGTGCCAGCAGTTCGACCTCCGGACAGGGGGCTTATAATGAGCAGTTCTTC.

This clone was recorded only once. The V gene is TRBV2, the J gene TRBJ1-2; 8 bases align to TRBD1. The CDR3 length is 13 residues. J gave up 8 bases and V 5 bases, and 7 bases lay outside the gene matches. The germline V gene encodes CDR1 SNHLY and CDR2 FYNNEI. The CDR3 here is CASSYDRGGGYTF. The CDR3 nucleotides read TGTGCCAGCAGTTACGACAGGGGTGGAGGCTACACCTTC. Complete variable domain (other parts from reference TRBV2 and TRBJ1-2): EPEVTQTPSHQVTQMGQEVILRCVPISNHLYFYWYRQILGQKVEFLVSFYNNEISEKSEIFDDQFSVERPDGSNFTLKIRSTKLEDSAMYFCASSYDRGGGYTFGSGTRLTVV.

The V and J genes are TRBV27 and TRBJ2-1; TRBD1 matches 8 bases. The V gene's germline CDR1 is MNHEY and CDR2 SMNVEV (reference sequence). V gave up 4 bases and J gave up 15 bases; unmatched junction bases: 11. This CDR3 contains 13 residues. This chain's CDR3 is CASSSSRDRSMFF. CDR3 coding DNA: TGTGCCAGCAGTTCATCCCGGGACAGGAGCATGTTCTTC.

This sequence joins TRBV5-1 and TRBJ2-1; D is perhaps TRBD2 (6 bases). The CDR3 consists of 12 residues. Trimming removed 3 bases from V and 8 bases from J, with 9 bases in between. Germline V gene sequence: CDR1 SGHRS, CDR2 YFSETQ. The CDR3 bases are TGCGCCAGCAGCTGGGGCGGGGATGAGCAGTTCTTC. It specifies CASSWGGDEQFF.

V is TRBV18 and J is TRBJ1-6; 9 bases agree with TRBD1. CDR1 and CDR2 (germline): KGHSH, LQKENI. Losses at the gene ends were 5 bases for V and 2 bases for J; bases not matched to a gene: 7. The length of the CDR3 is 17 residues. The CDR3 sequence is CASSATGGRTYNSPLHF. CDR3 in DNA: TGTGCCAGCTCAGCGACAGGGGGTCGGACCTATAATTCACCCCTCCACTTT. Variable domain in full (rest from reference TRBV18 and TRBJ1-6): NAGVMQNPRHLVRRRGQEARLRCSPMKGHSHVYWYRQLPEEGLKFMVYLQKENIIDESGMPKERFSAEFPKEGPSILRIQQVVRGDSAAYFCASSATGGRTYNSPLHFGNGTRLTVT.

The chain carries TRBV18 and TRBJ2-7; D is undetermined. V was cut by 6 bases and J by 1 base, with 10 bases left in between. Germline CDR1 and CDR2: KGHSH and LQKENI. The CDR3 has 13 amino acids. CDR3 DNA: TGTGCCAGCTCGGGTGAGGTATCCTACGAGCAGTACTTC. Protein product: CASSGEVSYEQYF.

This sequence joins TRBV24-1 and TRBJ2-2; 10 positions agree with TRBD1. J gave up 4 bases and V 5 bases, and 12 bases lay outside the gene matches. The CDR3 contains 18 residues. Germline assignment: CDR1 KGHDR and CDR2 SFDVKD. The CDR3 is CATSGAGTGVIGTGELFF. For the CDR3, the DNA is TGTGCCACCAGTGGTGCCGGGACAGGGGTCATTGGCACCGGGGAGCTGTTTTTT.